What follows is one T cell receptor beta chain and its context. Its recognized antigen is unknown. An end of the junction does not agree with germline; a read error may underlie this. This sample stems from a study of control samples from healthy donors and cancer patients (dated by TCRdb to the early 2020s). According to the germline V gene, CDR1 reads SGHRS and CDR2 reads YFSETQ. From cysteine to phenylalanine, the CDR3 is 14 amino acids long. Only CDR3 DNA remains: 42 bases, in frame from the first base. Receptor libraries were prepared by the immunoSEQ multiplex PCR assay. TCRdb took over this immuneACCESS table, retaining in-frame rearrangements with V and J assigned. Such tables are incomplete; in checked studies, under half of the missing clones stem from an unresolved V gene, and the remainder is unexplained. In this sample the table shows roughly 100,000 clones, approximately 90% of which occur a single time. In total, the top ten clones hold under 20% of the sample.

The sequencing input was PBMCs. The rearranged chain carries TRBV5-1 and TRBJ2-5; the D region possibly corresponds to TRBD2 (5 bases align). This clonotype originated in a man aged 60-69 years with lung cancer. In nucleotide form, the sequence is TGCGCCAGCAGCTTGGAGACGGCCGGGGAGACCAAGTACTTC. Translated, it reads CASSLETAGETKYF.